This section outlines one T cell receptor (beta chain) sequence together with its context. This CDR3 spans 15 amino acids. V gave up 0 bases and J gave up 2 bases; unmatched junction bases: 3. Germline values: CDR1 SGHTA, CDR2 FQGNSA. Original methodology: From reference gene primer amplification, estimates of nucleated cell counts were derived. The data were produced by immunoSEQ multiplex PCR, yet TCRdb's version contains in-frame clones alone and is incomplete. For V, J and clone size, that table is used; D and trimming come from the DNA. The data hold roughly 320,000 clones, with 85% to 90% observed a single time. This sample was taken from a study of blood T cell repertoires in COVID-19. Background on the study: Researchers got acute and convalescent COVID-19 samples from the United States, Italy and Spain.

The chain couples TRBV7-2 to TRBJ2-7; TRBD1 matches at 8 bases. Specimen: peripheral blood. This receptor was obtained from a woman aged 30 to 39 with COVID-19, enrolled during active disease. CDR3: CASSLARTGPYEQYF. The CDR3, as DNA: TGTGCCAGCAGCTTAGCTCGGACAGGGCCCTACGAGCAGTACTTC.